Each of the 14 T cell receptor beta chains below was sequenced from the same sample in a study of identical twins. TCRdb re-analysed the 5' RACE reads in MiXCR, keeping a single row per CDR3 protein. This table has around 340,000 distinct CDR3 sequences, 8.5% to 10% appearing once. The sequencing sample was made of naive T cells sorted from blood. Every receptor here comes from a woman in her forties or fifties in good health.

CDR3 DNA sequence: TGTGCCAGCAGTGGTACGGGCCTCGGTGGCTACACCTTC. This sequence encodes CASSGTGLGGYTF. The chain carries TRBV12-3 or TRBV12-4 and TRBJ1-2; D unclear. The germline V and J ends were trimmed by 5 bases and 7 bases, with 14 bases remaining between them. The length of the CDR3 is 13 residues.

This clonotype was observed at least ten times. This chain joins TRBV3-1 and TRBJ2-1; D is unclear. The CDR3 totals 13 residues. V lost 0 bases and J 9 bases, leaving 9 bases between the germline ends. CDR1 is LGHDT and CDR2 is YNNKEL in the germline V gene (reference sequence). CDR3: CASSQDTSSEQFF. For the CDR3, the DNA is TGTGCCAGCAGCCAAGATACCAGCAGTGAGCAGTTCTTC.

This clonotype was recorded a few times. This chain links TRBV15 with TRBJ1-4; D is perhaps TRBD1 (5 bases). Trimming shortened V by 3 bases and J by 2 bases, and 10 bases separated the two germline ends. The length of the CDR3 is 15 residues. CDR1 LNHNV and CDR2 YYDKDF come from the germline V gene (reference sequence). This CDR3 is CATSSPEGTNEKLFF. The CDR3 region has the DNA TGTGCCACCAGCAGCCCTGAGGGGACTAATGAAAAACTGTTTTTT.

This clonotype has more than one count but fewer than ten. V and J are TRBV20-1 and TRBJ2-7; tentatively, D is TRBD1 (5 bases). This CDR3 has 14 amino acids. Germline V gene lookup returns CDR1 DFQATT and CDR2 SNEGSKA (reference sequence). V shed 1 base and J shed 8 bases, with 18 bases lying between them. In DNA form, the CDR3 reads TGCAGTGCTAGAGTTGAAACAGGTCTCACCCAGCAGTACTTC. Translated, it gives CSARVETGLTQQYF.

This clonotype was seen ten or more times. The chain joins TRBV29-1 to TRBJ2-1; TRBD1 matches 9 bases. Germline trimming cut 6 bases from V and 5 bases from J; bases unmatched to any gene: 8. In germline, CDR1 is SQVTM, CDR2 ANQGSEA. This CDR3 region has 14 residues. The CDR3 loop is CSVDPTGGNNEQFF. CDR3 DNA sequence: TGCAGCGTGGACCCGACAGGGGGAAACAATGAGCAGTTCTTC.

This clonotype was observed a handful of times. Its ends do not fully match the called genes, so a read error is possible. This chain uses TRBV24-1 with TRBJ2-2, with D possibly being TRBD2 (6 bases). The CDR3 covers 16 residues. Germline lookup yields CDR1 KGHDR and CDR2 SFDVKD. This chain's CDR3 is CPTSEPGSRDTGELFF. DNA for the CDR3: TGTCCCACCAGTGAACCCGGGAGTCGAGACACCGGGGAGCTGTTTTTT.

V is TRBV20-1 and J is TRBJ1-2, with 7 nucleotides matching TRBD1. Germline V CDR1 and CDR2: DFQATT, SNEGSKA (reference sequence). V shed 0 bases, J shed 11 bases, and the junction held 9 bases outside the gene matches. The CDR3 runs 13 residues. CDR3 protein: CSARESGTAAYTF. The CDR3 coding sequence is TGCAGTGCTAGAGAATCCGGGACAGCCGCGTACACCTTC.

This clonotype was seen only a few times. The V and J genes are TRBV19 and TRBJ2-1; 13 nucleotides line up with TRBD2. Germline trimming cut 5 bases from V and 8 bases from J; bases unmatched to any gene: 9. This CDR3 is built from 16 residues. CDR1 and CDR2 from the germline V gene are LNHDA and SQIVND (reference sequence). As DNA, the CDR3 is TGTGCCAGTAGTCGGACTAGCGGGAGTATTTTCGATGAGCAGTTCTTC. Translated, it gives CASSRTSGSIFDEQFF.

This clonotype was seen many times. The gene calls are TRBV12-3 or TRBV12-4 and TRBJ1-1, with 10 bases identical to TRBD1. CDR3 length: 12 residues. Trimming cost V 5 bases and J 11 bases; bases outside gene matches: 5. The CDR3 loop is CASSQMGQGAFF. Here the CDR3 DNA reads TGTGCCAGCAGTCAGATGGGACAGGGGGCTTTCTTT.

This clonotype was found a few times. The chain is built from TRBV7-2 and TRBJ2-7; a weak D match, TRBD1 (6 bases). This CDR3 spans 16 amino acids. Germline V CDR1 and CDR2: SGHTA, FQGNSA. V lost 1 base and J lost 4, with 17 bases in between. CDR3 sequence: CASSLGGRLQGYEQYF. The CDR3 DNA is TGTGCCAGCAGCTTAGGGGGGCGGTTGCAAGGTTACGAGCAGTACTTC.

The chain employs TRBV5-5 and TRBJ2-7; tentative D call: TRBD2 (5 bases). V lost 4 bases to trimming and J lost 2 bases, with 25 bases between them. This CDR3 contains 18 residues. Looked up from germline, CDR1 is SGHKS and CDR2 is YYEKEE (reference sequence). The CDR3 region is CASSVLPPPGYGAYEQYF. Here the CDR3 DNA reads TGTGCCAGCAGCGTGCTCCCTCCTCCGGGGTACGGTGCCTACGAGCAGTACTTC.

This clonotype has a count of ten or more. The rearrangement uses TRBV20-1 and TRBJ2-1; 7 bases agree with TRBD2. CDR1 is DFQATT and CDR2 is SNEGSKA in the germline V gene (reference sequence). The trim removed 5 bases at V and 7 bases at J, leaving 8 bases unmatched. The CDR3 is made up of 13 amino acids. CDR3 protein: CSAVAGPGNEQFF. The CDR3 bases are TGCAGTGCTGTAGCGGGTCCTGGGAATGAGCAGTTCTTC.

The V call is TRBV13, the J call TRBJ2-5; TRBD2 might be the D (6 bases). V was clipped by 6 bases and J by 3 bases, with 14 bases between them. The CDR3 totals 14 residues. CDR1 PRHDT and CDR2 FYEKMQ come from the germline V gene (reference sequence). The chain's CDR3 is CASSLRRDEETQYF. In DNA form, the CDR3 reads TGTGCCAGCAGTCTCCGGCGGGATGAAGAGACCCAGTACTTC.

The V gene is TRBV6-2 or TRBV6-3, the J gene TRBJ2-1; 8 bases align to TRBD2. J lost 5 bases, V lost 6 bases, and 6 bases had no gene match. Germline V CDR1 and CDR2: MNHEY, SVGEGT. The CDR3 consists of 14 residues. The CDR3 protein is CASSHISGNNEQFF. CDR3 nucleotides: TGTGCCAGCAGCCATATTAGCGGGAACAATGAGCAGTTCTTC.